Following are 3 T cell receptor beta chains from one sample sequenced in a study of cytomegalovirus exposure and HLA in healthy donors. The study ran its PCR with 60 Vbeta and 13 Jbeta primers. Method: immunoSEQ multiplex PCR; TCRdb's copy keeps in-frame clones and lacks some. The data contain 150,000 to 170,000 clones, about four fifths of them singletons. Sequencing was done on a sample of PBMCs. The receptors were sampled from a man aged 25-45 years in good health and CMV-seropositive.

The V call is TRBV2, the J call TRBJ2-1; D remains unclear. Trimming stripped 6 bases from V and 11 bases from J, with 14 bases between. This CDR3 is 12 amino acids long. CDR1 and CDR2 from the germline V gene are SNHLY and FYNNEI. CDR3 region: CASSPGVIKQFF. The DNA of the CDR3 is TGTGCCAGCAGCCCGGGTGTGATAAAGCAGTTCTTC.

The V call is TRBV6-5, the J call TRBJ2-3, with 9 positions matching TRBD2. Germline V gene lookup returns CDR1 MNHEY and CDR2 SVGAGI. With 6 bases clipped from V and 4 bases from J, the junction kept 5 bases outside the gene matches. The CDR3 length is 14 residues. This chain's CDR3 is CASRGRGGSDTQYF. In DNA, the CDR3 is TGTGCCAGCAGAGGGCGGGGGGGATCAGATACGCAGTATTTT.

J is TRBJ2-5 and V is TRBV5-4, with 8 bases that match TRBD2. The germline gives CDR1 SGHNT, CDR2 YYREEE (reference sequence). J was trimmed by 2 bases and V by 4 bases; bases with no gene match: 4. The CDR3 is 14 amino acids. CDR3 amino acids: CASSPGGTQETQYF. Written as DNA, the CDR3 is TGTGCCAGCAGCCCGGGGGGGACACAAGAGACCCAGTACTTC.